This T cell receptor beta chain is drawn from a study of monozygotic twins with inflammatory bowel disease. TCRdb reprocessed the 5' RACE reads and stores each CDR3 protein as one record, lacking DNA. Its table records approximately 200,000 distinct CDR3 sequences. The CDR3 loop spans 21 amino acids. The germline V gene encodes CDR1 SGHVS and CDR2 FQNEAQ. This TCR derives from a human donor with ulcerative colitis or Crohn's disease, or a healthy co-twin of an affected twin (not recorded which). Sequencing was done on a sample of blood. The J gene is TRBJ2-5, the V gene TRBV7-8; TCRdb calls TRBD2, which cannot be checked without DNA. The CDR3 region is CASSRTGTSGGTWGSEETQYF.